The rows below give T cell receptor beta chains drawn from one sample of a study of identical twins. Using its own MiXCR run on the 5' RACE reads, TCRdb lists one record per CDR3 protein. The sample consists of 450,000 or so distinct CDR3 sequences, around 14% of them appearing once. A further study also used this sample, focusing on yellow fever vaccine responses in identical twins.

Sequenced input: CD4+ T cells sorted from blood. The source of these receptors is a woman under 30 in good health. Both conserved end residues are part of each CDR3. Each record gives: clone size, J gene, V gene, D gene, CDR3 DNA, CDR3 protein. D genes are given only for firm matches. For some rows the clone size is stated as once, few or many, or as a class when expanded; others skip it.

many TRBJ2-1 TRBV5-1 - TGCGCCAGCAGCGCAGCTAGCCGTATTAACAATGAGCAGTTCTTC CASSAASRINNEQFF
few TRBJ1-6 TRBV6-5 - TGTGCCAGCAGTTACGGCAATGACAATTCACCCCTCCACTTT CASSYGNDNSPLHF
few TRBJ2-7 TRBV11-2 - TGTGCCAGCGCCAGCTCCTACGAGCAGTACTTC CASASSYEQYF
- TRBJ2-7 TRBV7-3 - TGTGCCAGCAGCCGAGGACGGAACTACGAGCAGTACTTC CASSRGRNYEQYF
- TRBJ2-1 TRBV13 TRBD2 TGTGCCAGCAGCTCCGGGGGGGCCCTCGGCAATGAGCAGTTCTTC CASSSGGALGNEQFF
- TRBJ2-5 TRBV2 TRBD2 TGTGCCAGCAGCGGGACTAGCGGGCAAGAGACCCAGTACTTC CASSGTSGQETQYF
- TRBJ2-3 TRBV24-1 TRBD2 TGTGCCACCAGTGATTCGGCAGAGGGAGGGGATACGCAGTATTTT CATSDSAEGGDTQYF
few TRBJ2-7 TRBV3-1 - TGTGCCAGCAGCCTACAGGGCGCGAGCGAGCAGTACTTC CASSLQGASEQYF
- TRBJ2-7 TRBV27 - TGTGCCAGCAGTTTTCAGTCAGGGGAGCAGTACTTC CASSFQSGEQYF
- TRBJ2-7 TRBV6-5 - TGTGCCAGCAGGGCAACAGGGTCAGACAAGTACTTC CASRATGSDKYF
- TRBJ2-7 TRBV6-2/TRBV6-3 - TGTGCCAGCAGTTCCGCCCTGCGGAGGGTGGATTACGAGCAGTACTTC CASSSALRRVDYEQYF
- TRBJ1-6 TRBV20-1 - TGCAGTGCTAGAGACCACAGGACACCAACTGAAAATTCACCCCTCCACTTT CSARDHRTPTENSPLHF
once TRBJ2-1 TRBV2 TRBD2 TGTACCAGCAGTTTAGTAGGACTAGCGGGATCCCCCTCCTACAATGAGCAGTTCTTC CTSSLVGLAGSPSYNEQFF
many TRBJ2-3 TRBV28 TRBD1 TGTGCCAGCAGTTTATGGACAGGGGGCACAGATACGCAGTATTTT CASSLWTGGTDTQYF
- TRBJ2-4 TRBV11-1 - TGTGCCAGCAGCTTCGGGACACAGGGTTCCGTCGGACGACTAGCCAAAAACATTCAGTACTTC CASSFGTQGSVGRLAKNIQYF
few TRBJ2-7 TRBV7-6 - TGTGCCAGCAGCCCCGATGTCGACTACGAGCAGTACTTC CASSPDVDYEQYF
few TRBJ2-3 TRBV6-4 - TGTGCCAGCAGTTTTTCGGGCACAGATACGCAGTATTTT CASSFSGTDTQYF
few TRBJ2-5 TRBV7-6 TRBD1 TGTGCCAGCAGCTTGGACAGGCGGCTTCAAGAGACCCAGTACTTC CASSLDRRLQETQYF
- TRBJ2-7 TRBV20-1 - TGCAGTGCTAGTGGGACTTCCACCTACGAGCAGTACTTC CSASGTSTYEQYF
many TRBJ2-1 TRBV18 - TGTGCCAGCTCACCCCTGGGCAATGAGCAGTTCTTC CASSPLGNEQFF
few TRBJ2-2 TRBV6-5 - TGTGCCAGCAGTTACTCGTTCTCCGCAGGGGGGGCCGGGGAGCTGTTTTTT CASSYSFSAGGAGELFF
- TRBJ2-7 TRBV11-2 - TGTGCCAGCAGCTTACTTCGGCAGGCCTACGAGCAGTACTTC CASSLLRQAYEQYF
- TRBJ2-1 TRBV5-6 - TGTGCCAGCACCCAAATTGGTGGGGGTCCTAATGAGCAGTTCTTC CASTQIGGGPNEQFF
- TRBJ1-2 TRBV29-1 - TGCAGCGTTGTCGAGGGGAACTATGGCTACACCTTC CSVVEGNYGYTF
- TRBJ2-3 TRBV11-2 - TGTGCCAGCAGCGTTCTTCGATCCGGGAGACGGGGCACAGATACGCAGTATTTT CASSVLRSGRRGTDTQYF
- TRBJ2-5 TRBV7-9 - TGTGCCAGCAGCTTAGCGGGGGGCCGGAAGACCCAGTACTTC CASSLAGGRKTQYF
many TRBJ1-2 TRBV5-1 - TGCGCCAGCAGCTTGAACCGAGATGGGGGATATGGCTACACCTTC CASSLNRDGGYGYTF
many TRBJ1-5 TRBV7-8 - TGTGCCAGCAGCTTGACTACGGTTTTTGGAGTAGGCAATCAGCCCCAGCATTTT CASSLTTVFGVGNQPQHF
- TRBJ2-5 TRBV11-1 TRBD2 TGTGCCAGCAGCTTGAGAAGCGGGGGGGCCATTAACTCAGAGACCCAGTACTTC CASSLRSGGAINSETQYF
few TRBJ2-1 TRBV28 - TGTGCCAGCAGTTTTAGTTACTACAATGAGCAGTTCTTC CASSFSYYNEQFF
few TRBJ2-1 TRBV11-1 TRBD2 TGTGCCAGCTCCCAGCGGGGCAGGAATGAGCAGTTCTTC CASSQRGRNEQFF
few TRBJ2-7 TRBV4-1 TRBD1 TGCGCCAGCAGCCAATTTTCAGGGGGCGTCGCCGAGCAGTACTTC CASSQFSGGVAEQYF
- TRBJ2-7 TRBV5-1 TRBD2 TGCGCCAGCAGCTTGGGAGCGGGAGTCGCCAACGAGCAGTACTTC CASSLGAGVANEQYF
few TRBJ1-2 TRBV7-9 - TGTGCCAGCAGCCTGGACGGACAGTATGGCTACACCTTC CASSLDGQYGYTF
- TRBJ2-3 TRBV29-1 - TGCAGCTCTACGCGGTCAACTAGCACAGATACGCAGTATTTT CSSTRSTSTDTQYF
few TRBJ2-5 TRBV20-1 TRBD2 TGCAGTGCCCTTGGACTAGCGGGAGGCAGGCAAGAGACCCAGTACTTC CSALGLAGGRQETQYF
many TRBJ2-2 TRBV7-9 - TGTGCCAGCAGCGGACGCACGGGGGAGCTGTTTTTT CASSGRTGELFF
many TRBJ2-6 TRBV20-1 TRBD2 TGCAGTGCTAGAGGTTTGCTAGCGGGAGTCAGTGGGGCCAACGTCCTGACTTTC CSARGLLAGVSGANVLTF
- TRBJ2-3 TRBV7-9 TRBD1 TGTGCCGGACAGGGGGACACAGATACGCAGTATTTT CAGQGDTDTQYF
- TRBJ1-3 TRBV28 TRBD1 TGTGCCAGCAGGGGGACAGCCAGAAACACCATATATTTT CASRGTARNTIYF
- TRBJ2-1 TRBV4-3 TRBD2 TGCGCCAGCAGCCGGAGCGGGGGGCCCTACAATGAGCAGTTCTTC CASSRSGGPYNEQFF
- TRBJ2-6 TRBV6-2/TRBV6-3 TRBD2 TGTGCCAGCAGTTACATGCAGGGACTAGCTGGGGCCAACGTCCTGACTTTC CASSYMQGLAGANVLTF
- TRBJ2-2 TRBV29-1 - TGCAGCGTTGGCAGAATAACCGGGGAGCTGTTTTTT CSVGRITGELFF
- TRBJ2-5 TRBV7-8 - TGTGCCAGCAGCATTTTGATCACAGAGAACCAAGAGACCCAGTACTTC CASSILITENQETQYF
- TRBJ2-1 TRBV6-2/TRBV6-3 TRBD2 TGTGCCAGCCTTGGACTAGCGGGGCCCCGAGGGAATGAGCAGTTCTTC CASLGLAGPRGNEQFF
- TRBJ1-1 TRBV20-1 TRBD1 TGCAGTGCTCCGAGCCTTCAACCGGGACAGAATTCGGGGAGGACATCTGAAGCTTTCTTT CSAPSLQPGQNSGRTSEAFF
few TRBJ2-5 TRBV29-1 - TGCAGCGTTGAAGGCATGGAGACCCAGTACTTC CSVEGMETQYF
- TRBJ2-5 TRBV4-1 TRBD1 TGCGCCAGCAGCCGAGGTAGAAACCGGGACAGGCCGCAACAAGAGACCCAGTACTTC CASSRGRNRDRPQQETQYF